Each of the 11 T cell receptor beta chains below was sequenced from the same sample in a study of T cell changes during pregnancy in multiple sclerosis. Method: immunoSEQ multiplex PCR; TCRdb's copy keeps in-frame clones and lacks some. There are tens of thousands of clones in the sample; around 90% occur only once, and roughly 0.2% lies in the top ten. Sequenced material: CD4+ T cells from peripheral blood mononuclear cells, taken in the second trimester of pregnancy. The receptors stem from a female donor with multiple sclerosis, enrolled in a pregnancy study.

The chain has TRBV28 and TRBJ2-5, with D perhaps matching TRBD2 (6 bases). V was clipped by 2 bases and J by 5 bases, with 9 bases between them. The CDR3 is made up of 13 amino acids. Germline V gene lookup returns CDR1 MDHEN and CDR2 SYDVKM. The CDR3 is CASSLMGRETQYF. CDR3 sequence (DNA): TGTGCCAGCAGTTTAATGGGGAGGGAGACCCAGTACTTC.

This rearrangement joins TRBV9 to TRBJ2-7; TRBD1 aligns across 9 bases. CDR1 and CDR2 from the germline V gene are SGDLS and YYNGEE. The ends lost 1 base at V and 2 bases at J; junction bases unmatched: 1. CDR3 size: 14 residues. The CDR3 region has the DNA TGTGCCAGCAGCGTAACAGGGGGCCCCTACGAGCAGTACTTC. Protein: CASSVTGGPYEQYF.

The CDR3 reads CASSGTGRKKAFF. The CDR3, as DNA: TGTGCCAGCAGCGGGACAGGGAGGAAGAAAGCTTTCTTT. The V and J genes are TRBV11-3 and TRBJ1-1; TRBD1 matches 9 bases. The germline CDR1 and CDR2 sequences are SGHNT and YENEEA. The CDR3 has 13 residues. The V gene end was trimmed by 5 bases and the J gene end by 9 bases; junction bases not matched to a gene: 7.

The chain couples TRBV2 to TRBJ1-2, with D perhaps matching TRBD1 (5 bases). Trimming removed 6 bases from V and 0 bases from J, with 17 bases in between. This CDR3 is 16 amino acids long. Germline V gene sequence: CDR1 SNHLY, CDR2 FYNNEI. CDR3 DNA: TGTGCCAGCAGGGGGGACCGGGGAGGAGCTAACTATGGCTACACCTTC. Translated: CASRGDRGGANYGYTF.

The chain links TRBV5-1 to TRBJ2-1, with 7 bases identical to TRBD2. Germline V gene lookup returns CDR1 SGHRS and CDR2 YFSETQ. Trimming at V came to 2 bases and at J to 9 bases, leaving 8 bases not matched to a gene. The CDR3 sequence is 14 residues long. The CDR3 loop reads CASSLGLELGEQFF. As DNA, the CDR3 is TGCGCCAGCAGCTTAGGACTAGAGCTGGGTGAGCAGTTCTTC.

The V call is TRBV7-7, the J call TRBJ1-6; possibly TRBD1 for D (6 bases). In germline, CDR1 is SSHAT, CDR2 FNYEAQ (reference sequence). This CDR3 comprises 13 residues. Deletions cut 5 bases from V and 13 bases from J, with 15 bases between. CDR3 DNA: TGTGCCAGCAGCCTACGTACAGGGTCTCCCCTCCACTTT. Translated: CASSLRTGSPLHF.

The CDR3 sequence is CASSLEAETQYF. DNA of the CDR3: TGTGCCAGCAGCTTGGAAGCAGAGACCCAGTACTTC. V usage is TRBV5-4 and J usage is TRBJ2-5; D gene ambiguous. Germline V gives CDR1 SGHNT, CDR2 YYREEE (reference sequence). The CDR3 runs to 12 residues. Trimming stripped 0 bases from V and 4 bases from J, with 4 bases between. Using reference TRBV5-4 and TRBJ2-5 for the parts outside the CDR3, the full variable domain is ETGVTQSPTHLIKTRGQQVTLRCSSQSGHNTVSWYQQALGQGPQFIFQYYREEENGRGNFPPRFSGLQFPNYSSELNVNALELDDSALYLCASSLEAETQYFGPGTRLLVL.

This clone occurred once. The chain couples TRBV6-6 to TRBJ2-6; tentative D call: TRBD1 (6 bases). This CDR3 spans 15 amino acids. The V end was cut by 2 bases, the J end by 2 bases, with 7 bases between. Germline CDR1 and CDR2: MNHNY and SVGAGI (reference sequence). CDR3 DNA: TGTGCCAGCAGTTACGGACAGCCTGGGGCCAACGTCCTGACTTTC. Amino acid sequence: CASSYGQPGANVLTF.

In this sample, this clone turned up once. This rearrangement joins TRBV9 to TRBJ2-2; D not certain. Germline V gene sequence: CDR1 SGDLS, CDR2 YYNGEE. This CDR3 has 13 amino acids. Between the trimmed V and J ends, which lost 7 bases and 3 bases, there was a span of 10 bases. The CDR3 nucleotides read TGTGCCAGCTCTCGACTGCACACCGGGGAGCTGTTTTTT. Translating it yields CASSRLHTGELFF. The entire variable domain, with the rest obtained from reference TRBV9 and TRBJ2-2, is as follows: DSGVTQTPKHLITATGQRVTLRCSPRSGDLSVYWYQQSLDQGLQFLIQYYNGEERAKGNILERFSAQQFPDLHSELNLSSLELGDSALYFCASSRLHTGELFFGEGSRLTVL.

The chain is built from TRBV4-2 and TRBJ1-3; weak D call: TRBD1 (6 bases). CDR1 is LGHNA and CDR2 is YNFKEQ in the germline V gene. V was clipped by 0 bases and J by 4 bases, with 10 bases between them. The CDR3 sequence is 15 residues long. CDR3 coding DNA: TGTGCCAGCAGCCAAGACAGGGGTCAGGGAAACACCATATATTTT. Translating it yields CASSQDRGQGNTIYF.

V is TRBV19 and J is TRBJ1-5; 7 bases are a match to TRBD1. The CDR3 is 18 amino acids. V was clipped by 7 bases and J by 1 base; unmatched bases: 16. Germline V CDR1 and CDR2: LNHDA, SQIVND (reference sequence). CDR3 sequence: CASNMKRGTALSNQPQHF. Written as DNA, the CDR3 is TGTGCCAGTAACATGAAAAGGGGGACAGCCCTGAGCAATCAGCCCCAGCATTTT.